This T cell receptor beta chain was captured in a study of blood T cell repertoires in COVID-19. The wider study: Samples came from the United States, Italy and Spain, spanning acute and convalescent COVID-19. The cDNA or gDNA used as material had been derived from T cells, B-cell-depleted T cells, or PBMCs.

Germline lookup yields CDR1 GTSNPN and CDR2 SVGIG (reference sequence). Trimming left V 8 bases short and J 3 bases short, with 14 bases between. This CDR3 spans 13 amino acids. Authors' analysis steps: Counts of nucleated cells, estimated from reference gene primer amplification, were obtained. Some clones are missing from TCRdb's copy, which holds only in-frame ones; the method was immunoSEQ multiplex PCR. That table is the source of V, J and clone size, and D and trimming were worked out from the DNA. The table includes about 180,000 clones, around 88% detected once. This TCR was sampled from a woman under 40 with acute or convalescent COVID-19. The chain combines TRBV30 with TRBJ1-3; D gene uncertain. Input material: peripheral blood. CDR3 nucleotides: TGTGCCAGCCGACAAACCAGTGGAAACACCATATATTTT. Residues: CASRQTSGNTIYF.